This note documents a single T cell receptor (beta chain) sequence. This sample is drawn from a study of control samples from healthy donors and cancer patients. Sequencing used immunoSEQ multiplex PCR; TCRdb keeps in-frame clones, though not all of them. Among 70,000 to 100,000 clones listed, 70% to 90% were seen once. The V end lost 0 bases, the J end lost 3 bases, and 14 bases lay between the germline ends. Germline-derived CDR1 and CDR2 are SQVTM and ANQGSEA. This CDR3 spans 15 amino acids. This sequence originates from a woman aged 55-69 years with head and neck cancer. Sequencing input: PBMCs. This chain uses TRBV29-1 with TRBJ2-5; perhaps TRBD1 as D (5 bases). CDR3 residues: CSVEDRSPGKETQYF. The CDR3 DNA reads as TGCAGCGTTGAAGATCGAAGTCCAGGGAAAGAGACCCAGTACTTC.